The entry that follows covers one T cell receptor beta chain sequence. Its target antigen remains unknown. No qualities accompany the bases; no much larger clone lies one base away. The library was built by means of the immunoSEQ multiplex PCR assay. For most patients, genomic DNA was isolated using the Qiagen DNeasy Blood and Tissue Kit and was shipped frozen to Adaptive Biotechnologies for TCR sequencing. For most patients, genomic DNA was subjected to high-throughput TCR-beta CDR3 sequencing by Adaptive Biotechnologies. From the authors' description of their analysis: TCR sequencing data were retrieved from Adaptive's ImmunoSEQ software for around 20 patients, whereas three other patients were processed with MiXCR and VDJtools. To correct CD4 versus CD8 sorting errors, any sequence found in both subsets at a frequency ratio below 5:1 was removed. CDR3 nucleotide sequences shared between donor and recipient were removed because the origin of such sequences could not be assigned. At least 2-fold expansion over unstimulated cells and a minimum CFSE-low frequency of 0.002% (template counts) or 0.001% (read counts) were required for clones to be classified as alloreactive. A clone was considered mappable if detected in the sequenced pre-transplant spleen, lymph node, or MLR CFSE-low populations of the donor or recipient. The cumulative frequency of alloreactive clones was calculated as a percentage of all sequences, weighted by copy number. What TCRdb holds here is the immuneACCESS table cut down to in-frame rearrangements. Part of the clones is not present; checked against another copy, under half of the missing clones reflect an unresolved V gene, and the others are unexplained. V and J calls and clone size come straight from that table; D and trimming were deduced from the DNA. This sample is represented by approximately 99,000 clones; 90% to 95% of them were singletons. The ten largest clones add up to roughly 0.2% of the sample.

This specimen comes from a study of graft-versus-host responses after intestinal transplantation (dated by TCRdb to the early 2020s). Concerning the study at large: The transplants that recipients received were multivisceral, liver-intestinal, or isolated intestinal. Every recipient was given anti-thymocyte globulin induction, followed by approximately 3 years of maintenance tacrolimus and steroids. After intestinal transplantation, graft-versus-host and host-versus-graft alloreactive T cell clones were followed in the graft, circulation and bone marrow using bulk TCR-beta CDR3 sequencing. Alloreactive clones were identified by sequencing pre-transplant mixed lymphocyte reaction products and comparing them with unstimulated pre-transplant donor and recipient T cells. A cohort of more than 20 intestinal transplant recipients, including one retransplant, was enrolled, and a few patients lacking pretransplant specimens were excluded. Donor T cell macrochimerism was defined as a peak of at least 4% donor T cells among recipient peripheral blood mononuclear cells. Rather than being sequenced by the commercial service, samples from a few later patients were sequenced in-house on an Illumina MiSeq and processed with MiXCR. Here is what the overall study found, with its caveats: Early after transplant, peak levels of circulating GvH clones were found to be associated with declines in HvG clones. In patients with donor T cell macrochimerism, the allografts had high GvH to HvG T cell clonal ratios. The conclusions were limited by the relatively low number and heterogeneity of the intestinal transplant patients. GvH clones were detected in recipient bone marrow, and some appeared earlier in ileal mucosa or blood, consistent with an intestinal mucosal origin.

Unmatched junction bases come to 5, with V trimmed by 3 bases and J by 5 bases. Including cysteine and phenylalanine, the CDR3 has 15 amino acids. The DNA shown is the 45-base CDR3, in frame from base 1. As encoded in the germline V gene, CDR1 is MGHRA while CDR2 is YSYEKL. What this sample's time point label stands for: cells obtained before transplantation from donor or recipient. CD3+CD4+ and CD3+CD8+ populations were FACS-sorted from unstimulated pre-transplant donor and recipient cells taken from spleen or lymph nodes. Specimen: unstimulated CD4+ T cells sorted from spleen or lymph node cells, collected before transplant. This clonotype was sampled from a human donor who was the organ donor for an intestinal transplant. The sequence joins TRBV4-1 to TRBJ1-1; 11 bases in the middle match TRBD1. In nucleotides, the sequence is TGCGCCAGCAGCCACTCCGGGACAGGGGGGACTGAAGCTTTCTTT. Protein translation: CASSHSGTGGTEAFF.